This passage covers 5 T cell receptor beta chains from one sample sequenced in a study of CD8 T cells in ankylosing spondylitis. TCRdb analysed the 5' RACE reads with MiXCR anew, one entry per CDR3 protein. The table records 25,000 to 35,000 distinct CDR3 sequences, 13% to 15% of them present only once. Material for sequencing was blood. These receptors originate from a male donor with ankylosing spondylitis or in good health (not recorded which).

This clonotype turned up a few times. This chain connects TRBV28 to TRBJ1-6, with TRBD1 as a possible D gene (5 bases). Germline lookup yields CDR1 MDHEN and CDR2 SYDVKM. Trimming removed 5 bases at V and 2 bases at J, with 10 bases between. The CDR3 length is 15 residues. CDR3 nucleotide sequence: TGTGCCAGCAGTCCTTCACAGGCCTATAATTCACCCCTCCACTTT. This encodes CASSPSQAYNSPLHF.

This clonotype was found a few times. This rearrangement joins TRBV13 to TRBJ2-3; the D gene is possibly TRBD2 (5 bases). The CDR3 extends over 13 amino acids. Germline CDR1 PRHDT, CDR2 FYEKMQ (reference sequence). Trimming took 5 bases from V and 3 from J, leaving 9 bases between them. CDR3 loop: CASSVTSTDTQYF. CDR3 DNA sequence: TGTGCCAGCAGCGTAACTAGTACAGATACGCAGTATTTT.

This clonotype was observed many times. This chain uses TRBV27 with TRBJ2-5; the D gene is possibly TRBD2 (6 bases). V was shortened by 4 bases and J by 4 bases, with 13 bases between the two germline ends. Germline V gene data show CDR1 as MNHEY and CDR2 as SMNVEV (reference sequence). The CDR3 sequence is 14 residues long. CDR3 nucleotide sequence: TGTGCCAGCAGTTCAACCGGGACTGGAGAGACCCAGTACTTC. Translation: CASSSTGTGETQYF.

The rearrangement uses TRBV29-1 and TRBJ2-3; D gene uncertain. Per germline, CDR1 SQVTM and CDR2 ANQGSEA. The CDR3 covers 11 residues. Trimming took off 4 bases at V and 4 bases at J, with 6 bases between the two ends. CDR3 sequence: CSVAGPDTQYF. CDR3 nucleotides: TGCAGCGTTGCAGGCCCAGATACGCAGTATTTT.

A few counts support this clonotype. The CDR3 region is CASSIGLAGGELFF. CDR3 coding DNA: TGTGCCAGCAGCATCGGACTAGCCGGCGGGGAGCTGTTTTTT. This chain links TRBV7-8 with TRBJ2-2, with 8 bases aligning to TRBD2. This CDR3 has 14 amino acids. Germline CDR1 SGHVS, CDR2 FQNEAQ. V shed 5 bases, J shed 7 bases, and the junction held 6 bases outside the gene matches.